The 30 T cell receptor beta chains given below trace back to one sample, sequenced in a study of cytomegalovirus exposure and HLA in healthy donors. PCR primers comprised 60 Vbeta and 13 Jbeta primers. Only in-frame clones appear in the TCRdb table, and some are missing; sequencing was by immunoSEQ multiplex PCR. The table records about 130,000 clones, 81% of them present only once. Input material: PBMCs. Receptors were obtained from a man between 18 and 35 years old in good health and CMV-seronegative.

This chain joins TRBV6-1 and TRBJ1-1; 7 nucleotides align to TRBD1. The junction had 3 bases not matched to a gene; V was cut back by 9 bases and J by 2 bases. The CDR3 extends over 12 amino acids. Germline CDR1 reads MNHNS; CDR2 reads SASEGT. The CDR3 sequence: CASRQGNTEAFF. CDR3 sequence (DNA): TGTGCCAGTAGACAGGGCAACACTGAAGCTTTCTTT.

The DNA of the CDR3 is TGTGCCAGCGGGACAGGGGCCAACTACGAGCAGTACTTC. It specifies CASGTGANYEQYF. J is TRBJ2-7 and V is TRBV7-6; 10 nucleotides agree with TRBD1. The germline V gene has CDR1 SGHVS and CDR2 FNYEAQ. Trimming took 8 bases from V and 3 from J; bases not matched to a gene: 4. The CDR3 covers 13 residues.

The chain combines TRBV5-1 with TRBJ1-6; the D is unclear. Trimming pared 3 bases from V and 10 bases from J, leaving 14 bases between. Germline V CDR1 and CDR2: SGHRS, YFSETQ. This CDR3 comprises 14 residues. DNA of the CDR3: TGCGCCAGCAGCTCGGATCCTGGAGGATCACCCCTCCACTTT. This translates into CASSSDPGGSPLHF.

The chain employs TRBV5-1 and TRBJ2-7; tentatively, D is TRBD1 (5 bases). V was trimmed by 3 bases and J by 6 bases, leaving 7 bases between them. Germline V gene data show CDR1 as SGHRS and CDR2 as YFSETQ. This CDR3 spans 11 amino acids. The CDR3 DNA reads TGCGCCAGCAGCTCGGACATCGAGCAGTACTTC. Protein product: CASSSDIEQYF.

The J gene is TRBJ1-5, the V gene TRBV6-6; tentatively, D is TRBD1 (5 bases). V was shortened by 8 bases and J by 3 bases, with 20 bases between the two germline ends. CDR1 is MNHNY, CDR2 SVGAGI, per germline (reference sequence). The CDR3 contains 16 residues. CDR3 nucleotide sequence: TGTGCCAGCTCGGCGAACTCGAGACAGCACAATCAGCCCCAGCATTTT. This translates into CASSANSRQHNQPQHF.

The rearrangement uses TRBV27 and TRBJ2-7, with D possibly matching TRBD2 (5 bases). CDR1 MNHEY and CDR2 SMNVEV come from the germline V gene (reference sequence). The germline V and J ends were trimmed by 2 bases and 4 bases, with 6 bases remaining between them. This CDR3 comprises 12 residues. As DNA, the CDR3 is TGTGCCAGCAGTTTAACGGGGTACGAGCAGTACTTC. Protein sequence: CASSLTGYEQYF.

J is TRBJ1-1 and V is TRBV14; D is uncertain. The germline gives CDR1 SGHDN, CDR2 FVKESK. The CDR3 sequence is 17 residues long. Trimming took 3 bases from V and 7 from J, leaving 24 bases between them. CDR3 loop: CASSQTLLSGAFFEAFF. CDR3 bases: TGTGCCAGCAGCCAGACCCTACTGAGCGGAGCTTTTTTTGAAGCTTTCTTT.

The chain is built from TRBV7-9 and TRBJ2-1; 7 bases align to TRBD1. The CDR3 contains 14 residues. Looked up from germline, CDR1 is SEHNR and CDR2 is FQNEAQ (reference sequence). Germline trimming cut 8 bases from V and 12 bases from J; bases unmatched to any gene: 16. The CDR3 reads CASSRDSIMSSQFF. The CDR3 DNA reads TGTGCCAGCTCCCGGGACAGCATAATGAGTTCGCAGTTCTTC. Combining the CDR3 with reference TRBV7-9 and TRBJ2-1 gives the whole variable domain DTGVSQNPRHKITKRGQNVTFRCDPISEHNRLYWYRQTLGQGPEFLTYFQNEAQLEKSRLLSDRFSAERPKGSFSTLEIQRTEQGDSAMYLCASSRDSIMSSQFFGPGTRLTVL.

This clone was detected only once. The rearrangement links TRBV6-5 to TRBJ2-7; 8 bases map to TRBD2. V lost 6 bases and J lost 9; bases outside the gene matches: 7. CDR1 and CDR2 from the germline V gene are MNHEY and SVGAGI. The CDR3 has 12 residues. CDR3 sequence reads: CASSPAGGWQYF. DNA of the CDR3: TGTGCCAGCAGCCCGGCGGGAGGATGGCAGTACTTC.

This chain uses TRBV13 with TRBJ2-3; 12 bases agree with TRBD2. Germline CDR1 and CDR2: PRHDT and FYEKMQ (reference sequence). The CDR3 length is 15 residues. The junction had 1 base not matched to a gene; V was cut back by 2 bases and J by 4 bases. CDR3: CASSLRLAGADTQYF. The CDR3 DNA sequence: TGTGCCAGCAGCTTAAGACTAGCGGGGGCAGATACGCAGTATTTT.

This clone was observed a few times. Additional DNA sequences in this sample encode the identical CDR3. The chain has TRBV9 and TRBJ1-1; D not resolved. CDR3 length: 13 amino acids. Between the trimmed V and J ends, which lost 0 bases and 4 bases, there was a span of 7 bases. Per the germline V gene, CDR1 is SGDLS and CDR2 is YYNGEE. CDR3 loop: CASSVDRVTEAFF. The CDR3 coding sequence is TGTGCCAGCAGCGTAGACCGGGTCACTGAAGCTTTCTTT. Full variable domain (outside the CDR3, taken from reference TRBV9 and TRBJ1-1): DSGVTQTPKHLITATGQRVTLRCSPRSGDLSVYWYQQSLDQGLQFLIQYYNGEERAKGNILERFSAQQFPDLHSELNLSSLELGDSALYFCASSVDRVTEAFFGQGTRLTVV.

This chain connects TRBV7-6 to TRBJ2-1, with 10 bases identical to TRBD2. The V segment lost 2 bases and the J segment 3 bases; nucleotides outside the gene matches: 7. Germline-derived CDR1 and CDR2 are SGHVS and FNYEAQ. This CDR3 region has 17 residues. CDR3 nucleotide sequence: TGTGCCAGCAGCTTATTATTTCTAGCGGGGGACTACAATGAGCAGTTCTTC. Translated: CASSLLFLAGDYNEQFF.

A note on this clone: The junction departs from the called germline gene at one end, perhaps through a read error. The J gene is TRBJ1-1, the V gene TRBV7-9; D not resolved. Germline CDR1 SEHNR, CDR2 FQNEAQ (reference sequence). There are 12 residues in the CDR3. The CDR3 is CSSSPRGTEAFF. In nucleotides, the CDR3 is TGTTCCAGCAGCCCGCGGGGCACTGAAGCTTTCTTT.

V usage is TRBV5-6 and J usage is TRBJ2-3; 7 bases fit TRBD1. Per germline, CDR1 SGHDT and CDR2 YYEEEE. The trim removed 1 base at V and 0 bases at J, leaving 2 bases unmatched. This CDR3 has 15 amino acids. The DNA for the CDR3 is TGTGCCAGCAGCTTGACAGGGGCTAGCACAGATACGCAGTATTTT. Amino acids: CASSLTGASTDTQYF.

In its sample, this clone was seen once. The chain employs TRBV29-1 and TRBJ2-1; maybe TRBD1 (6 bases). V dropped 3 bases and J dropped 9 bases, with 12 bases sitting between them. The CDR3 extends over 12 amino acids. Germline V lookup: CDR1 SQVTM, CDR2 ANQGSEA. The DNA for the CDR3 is TGCAGCGTTGATCGTGGACAGCTTGAGCAGTTCTTC. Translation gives CSVDRGQLEQFF.

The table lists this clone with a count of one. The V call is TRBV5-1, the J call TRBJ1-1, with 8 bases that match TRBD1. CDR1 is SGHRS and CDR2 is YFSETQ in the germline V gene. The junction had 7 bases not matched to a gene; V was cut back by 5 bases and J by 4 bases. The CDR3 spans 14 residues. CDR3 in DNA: TGCGCCAGCAGACAGGGGGGGATCGGCACTGAAGCTTTCTTT. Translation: CASRQGGIGTEAFF.

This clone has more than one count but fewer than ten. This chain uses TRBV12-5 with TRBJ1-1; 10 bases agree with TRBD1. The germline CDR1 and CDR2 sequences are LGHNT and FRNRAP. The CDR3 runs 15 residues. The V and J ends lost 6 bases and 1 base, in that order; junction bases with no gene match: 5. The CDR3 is CASGSGQGGNTEAFF. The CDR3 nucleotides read TGTGCTAGTGGCTCAGGACAGGGGGGGAACACTGAAGCTTTCTTT.

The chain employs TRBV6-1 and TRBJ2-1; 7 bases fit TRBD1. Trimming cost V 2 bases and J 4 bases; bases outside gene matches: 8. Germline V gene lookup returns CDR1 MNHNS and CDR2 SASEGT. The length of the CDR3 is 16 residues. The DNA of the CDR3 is TGTGCCAGCAGTGAATGGGGACAGCTATTATACAATGAGCAGTTCTTC. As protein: CASSEWGQLLYNEQFF.

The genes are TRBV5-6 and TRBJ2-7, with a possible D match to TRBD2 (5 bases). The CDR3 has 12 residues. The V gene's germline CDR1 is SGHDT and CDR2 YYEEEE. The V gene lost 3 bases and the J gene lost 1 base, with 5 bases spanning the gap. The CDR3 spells CASSSGSYEQYF. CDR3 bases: TGTGCCAGCAGCTCGGGGTCCTACGAGCAGTACTTC.

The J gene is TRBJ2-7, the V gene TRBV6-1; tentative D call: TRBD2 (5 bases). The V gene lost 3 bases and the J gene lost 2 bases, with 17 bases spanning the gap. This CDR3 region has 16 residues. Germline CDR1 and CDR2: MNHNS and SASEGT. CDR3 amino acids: CASSDILTGITYEQYF. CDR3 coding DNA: TGTGCCAGCAGTGACATCCTAACCGGGATAACCTACGAGCAGTACTTC.

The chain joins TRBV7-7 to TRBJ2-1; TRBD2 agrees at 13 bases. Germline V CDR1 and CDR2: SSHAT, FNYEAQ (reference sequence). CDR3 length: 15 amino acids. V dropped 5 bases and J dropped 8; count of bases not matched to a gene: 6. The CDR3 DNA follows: TGTGCCAGCAGCCCACTAGCGGGGGGGCTGGATGAGCAGTTCTTC. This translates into CASSPLAGGLDEQFF.

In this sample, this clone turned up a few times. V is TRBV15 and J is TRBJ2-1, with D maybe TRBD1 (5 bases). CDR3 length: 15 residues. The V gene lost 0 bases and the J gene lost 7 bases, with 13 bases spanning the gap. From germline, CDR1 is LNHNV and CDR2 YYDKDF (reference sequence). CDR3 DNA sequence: TGTGCCACCAGCAGAGATCCGCAGGGTCGGAATGAGCAGTTCTTC. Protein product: CATSRDPQGRNEQFF.

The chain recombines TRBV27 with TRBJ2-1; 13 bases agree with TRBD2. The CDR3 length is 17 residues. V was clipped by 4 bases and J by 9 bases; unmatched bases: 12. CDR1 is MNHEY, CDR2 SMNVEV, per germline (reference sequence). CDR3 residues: CASSSHRTSGGAGEQFF. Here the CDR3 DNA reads TGTGCCAGCAGTTCCCACCGAACTAGCGGGGGGGCCGGTGAGCAGTTCTTC.

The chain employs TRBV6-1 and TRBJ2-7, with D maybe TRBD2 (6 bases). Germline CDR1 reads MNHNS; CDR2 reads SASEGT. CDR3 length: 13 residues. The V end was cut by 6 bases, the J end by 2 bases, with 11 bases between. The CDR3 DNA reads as TGTGCCAGCAGAGGGACGGGGGCCTACGAGCAGTACTTC. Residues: CASRGTGAYEQYF.

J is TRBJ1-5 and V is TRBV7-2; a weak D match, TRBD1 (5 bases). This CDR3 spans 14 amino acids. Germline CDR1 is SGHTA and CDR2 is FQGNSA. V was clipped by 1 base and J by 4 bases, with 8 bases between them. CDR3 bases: TGTGCCAGCAGCTTAGGGGCAGGGAATCAGCCCCAGCATTTT. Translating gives CASSLGAGNQPQHF.

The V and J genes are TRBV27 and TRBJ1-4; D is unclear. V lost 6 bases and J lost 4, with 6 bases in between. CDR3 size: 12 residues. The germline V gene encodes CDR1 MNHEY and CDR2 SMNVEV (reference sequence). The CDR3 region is CASSHGNEKLFF. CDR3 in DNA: TGTGCCAGCAGCCACGGTAATGAAAAACTGTTTTTT.

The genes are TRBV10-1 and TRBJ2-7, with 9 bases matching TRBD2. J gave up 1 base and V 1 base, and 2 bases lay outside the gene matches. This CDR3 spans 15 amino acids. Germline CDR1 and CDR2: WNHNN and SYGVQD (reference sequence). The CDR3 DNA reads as TGCGCCAGCAGTGAGTGGCGGGGGGGTTCCTACGAGCAGTACTTC. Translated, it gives CASSEWRGGSYEQYF.

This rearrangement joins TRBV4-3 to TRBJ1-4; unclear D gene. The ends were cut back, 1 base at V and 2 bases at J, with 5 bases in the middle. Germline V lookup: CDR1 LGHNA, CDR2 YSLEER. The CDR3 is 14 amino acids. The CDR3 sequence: CASSQGGTNEKLFF. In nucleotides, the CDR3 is TGCGCCAGCAGCCAAGGAGGGACTAATGAAAAACTGTTTTTT.

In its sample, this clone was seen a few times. This CDR3 reads CASSYSAVAYEQYF. For the CDR3, the DNA is TGTGCCAGCAGCTATTCCGCGGTAGCCTACGAGCAGTACTTC. This rearrangement joins TRBV9 to TRBJ2-7; unclear D gene. Germline lookup yields CDR1 SGDLS and CDR2 YYNGEE. Trimming left V 4 bases short and J 2 bases short, with 13 bases between. The CDR3 is 14 amino acids. Combining the CDR3 with reference TRBV9 and TRBJ2-7 gives the whole variable domain DSGVTQTPKHLITATGQRVTLRCSPRSGDLSVYWYQQSLDQGLQFLIQYYNGEERAKGNILERFSAQQFPDLHSELNLSSLELGDSALYFCASSYSAVAYEQYFGPGTRLTVT.

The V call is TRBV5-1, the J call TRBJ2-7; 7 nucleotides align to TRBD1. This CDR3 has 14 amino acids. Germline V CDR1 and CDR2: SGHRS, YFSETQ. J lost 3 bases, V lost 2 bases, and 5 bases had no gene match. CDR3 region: CASSLTGVGYEQYF. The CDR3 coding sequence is TGCGCCAGCAGCTTAACAGGGGTAGGCTACGAGCAGTACTTC.